This T cell receptor beta chain was captured by sequencing in a study of T cell repertoires in cytomegalovirus infection (dated by TCRdb to about 2019). At the level of the whole study: Donor HLA type was relevant to the analysis, as public TCR beta signatures indicated carriage of CMV infection together with the matching HLA type. The full study reports these points: Cumulative frequency of public TCR beta family members discriminated carriers of CMV infection plus the relevant HLA type in this cohort and an independent approximately 350-donor cohort. The ex vivo response was dominated by HLA-C-restricted CMV-specific TCR beta clonotypes, which also provided the single most frequent clonotype in two of eight donors.

Taken from the germline V gene, the CDR1 and CDR2 loops are SGHTA and FQGNSA. The CDR3 has 15 amino acids, counting the end cysteine and phenylalanine. Just the 45-base CDR3 DNA is kept, in frame starting at base 1. V gives up 1 base and J gives up 4 bases, and the segment between their germline ends measures 11 bases. Instrument used: Illumina HiSeq 1500. TCRdb redid the processing of the public reads, applying fastp at Q25 and MiXCR, and retained in-frame beta chains. Entries that share a CDR3 protein sequence are merged under the most common genes and DNA. In this sample the table shows about 450,000 distinct CDR3 sequences, 25% to 40% of which occur a single time. The ten largest clonotypes hold roughly 13% of the sample. Comments on this clonotype: The specificity of this receptor is unknown. The input lacks base qualities; no much larger clone sits a single base away.

The sequence links TRBV7-2 to TRBJ1-5; the D gene identity is not certain. Material for sequencing was PBMCs. This TCR was recovered from a human donor in good health (CMV status not recorded). Some clones in this sample may be carry-over from other donors' samples. The CDR3 region: CASSLGRWWNQPQHF. The nucleotides read TGTGCCAGCAGCTTAGGTCGGTGGTGGAATCAGCCCCAGCATTTT.